This TCR beta chain was found in a study of PD-1 blockade in mismatch repair-deficient tumors. Concerning this clone itself: The antigen remains undetermined.

The V end was cut by 4 bases, the J end by 0 bases, with 18 bases between. The CDR3 extends over 17 amino acids. CDR1 SEHNR and CDR2 FQNEAQ come from the germline V gene (reference sequence). Sequencing was performed with immunoSEQ multiplex PCR; in TCRdb, only in-frame clones are kept and a portion is missing. This sample has 8,500 to 9,500 clones, with 85% to 90% found just once. Mismatch repair deficiency was confirmed in all patients, by PCR or immunohistochemistry. Study-level results: Tumor-resident clones, often undetectable pretreatment in blood, expanded then contracted after pembrolizumab.

The V gene is TRBV7-9, the J gene TRBJ1-1, with a tentative D call TRBD1 (6 bases). This TCR was recovered from an adult with mismatch repair-deficient cancer. This material consisted of PBMCs, taken about 48 weeks after starting pembrolizumab. CDR3 sequence (DNA): TGTGCCAGCAGCTCAGACCGGGGGGCCGCCATGAACACTGAAGCTTTCTTT. This gives the protein CASSSDRGAAMNTEAFF. The full variable domain, with the rest looked up from reference TRBV7-9 and TRBJ1-1, is DTGVSQNPRHKITKRGQNVTFRCDPISEHNRLYWYRQTLGQGPEFLTYFQNEAQLEKSRLLSDRFSAERPKGSFSTLEIQRTEQGDSAMYLCASSSDRGAAMNTEAFFGQGTRLTVV.